The sequence of this T cell receptor beta chain was determined in a study of cytotoxic CD8 clonotypes in ibrutinib-treated CLL. Produced via immunoSEQ multiplex PCR; TCRdb's table is partial and in-frame only. In the table there are some 58,000 clones, approximately 75% of which are singletons. The CDR3 has 12 residues. Trimming removed 0 bases at V and 10 bases at J, with 12 bases between. Germline CDR1 reads GTSNPN; CDR2 reads SVGIG (reference sequence). The starting material was PBMCs, obtained after 12 months of ibrutinib treatment. The gene calls are TRBV30 and TRBJ1-1; D gene uncertain. The source is a human donor with chronic lymphocytic leukemia. CDR3 in amino acids: CAWSVGSRTAFF. CDR3 in DNA: TGTGCCTGGAGTGTGGGGTCCAGGACAGCTTTCTTT.